Listed below are T cell receptor beta chains from one sample, sequenced in a study of STAT5B mutations in CD4+ large granular lymphocyte leukemia. Data came from immunoSEQ multiplex PCR; TCRdb stores just in-frame clones and leaves some out. The table lists 30,000 to 40,000 clones, around 88% of them singletons, with 0.97% in the top ten. Sequenced input: CD4+ T cells from blood buffy coats. These receptors all stem from a human donor in good health. CDR3s include the opening cysteine and the closing phenylalanine or tryptophan. Fields, in order: J gene, V gene, clone size, D gene, CDR3 protein, CDR3 DNA. The D gene is left open where the match is weak. Expanded clones are given a class, and other clones once, few, many or no size at all.

TRBJ2-3 | TRBV10-1 | NA | TRBD1 | CASGQGHLTSTDTQYF | TGCGCCAGTGGACAGGGACATCTCACTAGCACAGATACGCAGTATTTT
TRBJ1-2 | TRBV6-5 | NA | NA | CASSYGERGYGYTF | TGTGCCAGCAGTTACGGGGAAAGGGGATATGGCTACACCTTC
TRBJ2-7 | TRBV19 | once | TRBD2 | CASSIGSGRDLYEQYF | TGTGCCAGTAGTATCGGTAGCGGGAGAGATCTCTACGAGCAGTACTTC
TRBJ1-1 | TRBV18 | NA | NA | CASSRVGGAPTEAFF | TGTGCCAGCTCACGGGTCGGGGGGGCGCCGACTGAAGCTTTCTTT
TRBJ1-1 | TRBV29-1 | NA | NA | CSVGSSPVNTEAFF | TGCAGCGTGGGGTCCTCCCCCGTGAACACTGAAGCTTTCTTT
TRBJ2-1 | TRBV4-3 | NA | TRBD2 | CASSQDPTRKRGMENEQFF | TGCGCCAGCAGCCAAGATCCCACCCGAAAGCGGGGGATGGAGAATGAGCAGTTCTTC
TRBJ1-1 | TRBV4-2 | NA | TRBD1 | CASSQDEQGDTEAFF | TGTGCCAGCAGCCAAGATGAACAGGGGGACACTGAAGCTTTCTTT
TRBJ1-5 | TRBV10-2 | few | NA | CASSPTGSQPQHF | TGCGCCAGCAGTCCTACAGGGAGTCAGCCCCAGCATTTT
TRBJ1-1 | TRBV5-1 | NA | NA | CASSLSVTDNTEAFF | TGCGCCAGCAGCTTGTCCGTGACAGATAACACTGAAGCTTTCTTT
TRBJ2-4 | TRBV2 | NA | NA | CASSESHRAKNIQYF | TGTGCCAGCAGTGAAAGCCATAGAGCCAAAAACATTCAGTACTTC
TRBJ2-5 | TRBV28 | NA | TRBD2 | CASSRTGTSGVETQYF | TGTGCCAGCAGCCGAACCGGGACTAGTGGTGTGGAGACCCAGTACTTC
TRBJ2-5 | TRBV27 | NA | NA | CASSLSRQETQYF | TGTGCCAGCAGTTTATCCAGACAAGAGACCCAGTACTTC
TRBJ2-7 | TRBV28 | NA | TRBD1 | CASSSPGTGDEQYF | TGTGCCAGCAGTTCCCCCGGGACAGGGGACGAGCAGTACTTC
TRBJ2-3 | TRBV5-4 | NA | NA | CASWVLSTDTQYF | TGTGCCAGCTGGGTTCTTAGCACAGATACGCAGTATTTT
TRBJ1-2 | TRBV10-2 | once | NA | CASSEAVVSYGYTF | TGCGCCAGCAGTGAGGCTGTGGTGAGCTATGGCTACACCTTC
TRBJ1-3 | TRBV4-2 | NA | NA | CASSQGNTIYF | TGTGCCAGCAGCCAAGGAAACACCATATATTTT
TRBJ2-5 | TRBV5-1 | NA | NA | CASSWQETQYF | TGCGCCAGCAGCTGGCAAGAGACCCAGTACTTC
TRBJ2-1 | TRBV5-1 | NA | NA | CASSLIQANGNEQFF | TGCGCCAGCAGCTTGATACAGGCAAACGGCAATGAGCAGTTCTTC